The rows below give T cell receptor beta chains drawn from one sample of a study of shared clonotypes between healthy human individuals. Profiled with immunoSEQ multiplex PCR; TCRdb holds only in-frame clones, not every one. The table shows roughly 2.6 million clones, with more than 80% occurring only once. Sequenced material: naive CD4+ T cells sorted from blood. The source is a man between 18 and 29 years old in good health. Each CDR3 is given with its conserved first and last residue. The D gene is left open where the match is weak. A row's size may be missing; if present it is once, few, many or a size class.

j_call	clone_size	d_call	v_call	cdr3_aa	cdr3_nt
TRBJ2-7	.	.	TRBV5-8	CASSPQGYEQYF	TGTGCCAGCAGTCCGCAGGGCTACGAGCAGTACTTC
TRBJ2-5	.	TRBD1	TRBV2	CASSETTGGTKTQYF	TGTGCCAGCAGTGAAACAACAGGGGGCACAAAGACCCAGTACTTC
TRBJ2-1	.	.	TRBV5-1	CASSPEGGGEHNEQFF	TGCGCCAGCAGCCCGGAAGGGGGAGGGGAACACAATGAGCAGTTCTTC
TRBJ1-2	.	TRBD1	TRBV30	CAWSPGDRGRSGGYTF	TGTGCCTGGAGTCCGGGAGACAGGGGGCGGTCCGGGGGCTACACCTTC
TRBJ1-4	.	TRBD1	TRBV6-4	CASSARTGANEKLFF	TGTGCCAGCAGTGCCCGGACAGGGGCTAATGAAAAACTGTTTTTT
TRBJ2-3	.	TRBD1	TRBV28	CASSFRQGNTDTQYF	TGTGCCAGCAGTTTTAGACAGGGTAACACAGATACGCAGTATTTT
TRBJ2-1	.	TRBD2	TRBV9	CASSVPWREDAEQFF	TGTGCCAGCAGCGTACCCTGGCGGGAGGACGCTGAGCAGTTCTTC
TRBJ2-3	.	.	TRBV2	CASSVWGAGTDTQYF	TGTGCCAGCAGCGTGTGGGGGGCCGGGACAGATACGCAGTATTTT
TRBJ1-6	.	.	TRBV21-1	CASSETGTGSSPLHF	TGTGCCAGCAGTGAAACCGGGACAGGGAGCTCACCCCTCCACTTT
TRBJ2-7	.	.	TRBV29-1	CSVVPFVGSSSYEQYF	TGCAGCGTTGTCCCGTTTGTGGGGTCCAGCTCCTACGAGCAGTACTTC
TRBJ1-6	.	TRBD1	TRBV5-1	CASRPDRGNSPLHF	TGCGCCAGCAGACCCGACAGGGGAAATTCACCCCTCCACTTT
TRBJ2-3	.	TRBD2	TRBV15	CATSPGGTSPSTDTQYF	TGTGCCACCAGCCCTGGTGGGACTAGCCCTAGCACAGATACGCAGTATTTT
TRBJ2-3	once	TRBD2	TRBV10-3	CAISEQERGSTDTQYF	TGTGCCATCAGTGAGCAAGAGCGGGGGAGCACAGATACGCAGTATTTT
TRBJ1-2	.	.	TRBV25-1	CASSDVGTGGYTF	TGTGCCAGCAGTGATGTGGGAACGGGTGGCTACACCTTC
TRBJ2-2	.	.	TRBV20-1	CSAHTTGELFF	TGCAGTGCACATACGACCGGGGAGCTGTTTTTT
TRBJ1-2	.	.	TRBV2	CASTIAYGYTF	TGTGCCAGCACAATAGCCTATGGCTACACCTTC
TRBJ2-3	.	.	TRBV19	CASSIGAAPTDTQYF	TGTGCCAGTAGTATAGGAGCAGCGCCCACAGATACGCAGTATTTT
TRBJ2-7	.	.	TRBV7-8	CASSLTASSYEQYF	TGTGCCAGCAGCTTAACCGCCAGCTCCTACGAGCAGTACTTC
TRBJ2-3	.	.	TRBV5-8	CASSPSTDTQYF	TGTGCCAGCAGCCCGAGCACAGATACGCAGTATTTT
TRBJ2-3	.	.	TRBV18	CASSPRGGRTDTQYF	TGTGCCAGCTCACCAAGAGGGGGTCGCACAGATACGCAGTATTTT
TRBJ2-2	once	TRBD1	TRBV7-6	CASRLGGVATGELFF	TGTGCCAGCAGACTAGGGGGCGTTGCCACCGGGGAGCTGTTTTTT
TRBJ2-1	.	.	TRBV9	CASGFGVPSYNEQFF	TGTGCCAGCGGCTTCGGAGTCCCCTCCTACAATGAGCAGTTCTTC
TRBJ1-4	.	TRBD1	TRBV9	CASSEGTGADNEKLFF	TGTGCCAGCAGCGAGGGGACAGGGGCCGATAATGAAAAACTGTTTTTT
TRBJ2-1	.	TRBD1	TRBV10-2	CASSEWGTGEYNEQFF	TGCGCCAGCAGTGAGTGGGGGACAGGGGAATACAATGAGCAGTTCTTC
TRBJ2-7	.	TRBD1	TRBV6-1	CASSEEDRGHVEQYF	TGTGCCAGCAGTGAAGAAGACAGGGGACATGTCGAGCAGTACTTC
TRBJ2-5	once	TRBD2	TRBV5-4	CASSLAGGAETQYF	TGTGCCAGCAGCTTAGCGGGAGGGGCGGAGACCCAGTACTTC
TRBJ1-2	.	.	TRBV18	CASSPRRDPIYGYTF	TGTGCCAGCTCACCACGGAGGGACCCCATCTATGGCTACACCTTC
TRBJ1-4	.	TRBD1	TRBV7-9	CASILRDRIATNEKLFF	TGTGCCAGCATACTTCGGGACAGAATTGCAACTAATGAAAAACTGTTTTTT
TRBJ1-3	.	.	TRBV18	CASSQGQPSSGNTIYF	TGTGCCAGCTCACAAGGACAGCCGAGCTCTGGAAACACCATATATTTT
TRBJ2-3	.	TRBD1	TRBV5-1	CASSPTGRDTQYF	TGCGCCAGCAGCCCGACAGGGAGAGATACGCAGTATTTT
TRBJ1-3	.	TRBD1	TRBV6-5	CASSRQGAAGNTIYF	TGTGCCAGCAGCCGACAGGGGGCCGCTGGAAACACCATATATTTT
TRBJ1-6	.	.	TRBV5-1	CASSRGEGWDSPLHF	TGCGCCAGCAGCCGAGGTGAGGGGTGGGATTCACCCCTCCACTTT
TRBJ2-3	.	.	TRBV5-1	CASSLGRAVIRDTQYF	TGCGCCAGCAGCTTGGGGCGGGCAGTTATACGAGATACGCAGTATTTT